This TCR beta chain was recorded in a study of T-cell reconstitution after alpha-beta-depleted transplantation in children (dated by TCRdb to the mid-2010s). Context from the whole study: Using TCR repertoire profiling, the study followed T-cell immune reconstitution in a quantitative way in children after TCRalphabeta/CD19-depleted allogeneic hematopoietic cell transplantation.

This clonotype was observed at least ten times. The antigen it binds to is not known. The record has no base qualities; no much larger clone is one base away. V gives up 6 bases and J gives up 6 bases, and the segment between their germline ends measures 12 bases. Looking up the germline V gene yields CDR1 MNHEY and CDR2 SVGAGI. Its CDR3 holds 13 amino acids, cysteine through phenylalanine. The entry retains the CDR3 DNA only, 39 bases that are in frame from base 1. The library was made by PCR. Sequencer: Illumina HiSeq 2500. To normalize quantification of the TCRbeta repertoire, the TCR libraries were built with molecular barcoding that relied on unique molecular identifiers. TCRdb reanalyzed the raw reads on its own, using fastp at Q25 for trimming and MiXCR for clone calling, and kept in-frame beta chains. Every distinct CDR3 protein forms one entry, paired with its most common genes and DNA. For this sample the table gives roughly 610,000 distinct CDR3 sequences, of which roughly a tenth were detected only once. The ten largest account for about 4% of the sample.

The sequence came from a human donor who donated a stem cell graft to a child with acute myeloid leukemia. The chain joins TRBV6-5 to TRBJ2-1; no D gene can be assigned with confidence. The material sequenced was PBMCs from the stem cell graft donor, taken from the stem cell graft. The DNA reads as follows: TGTGCCAGCAGAAAATACGAATCCAATGAGCAGTTCTTC. Protein translation: CASRKYESNEQFF.